What follows are 12 T cell receptor beta chains derived from one specimen sequenced in a study of beta chain features in type 1 diabetes. The study reverse transcribed the entire isolated RNA, so it sequenced expressed TCRB transcripts. Produced via immunoSEQ multiplex PCR; TCRdb's table is partial and in-frame only. The sample records over 300,000 clones, 7.5% to 9% being singletons. Input material: central memory CD4+ T cells from blood. These receptors all come from a woman between 18 and 29 years old in good health.

The V call is TRBV4-2, the J call TRBJ2-1; D unresolved. V was trimmed by 1 base and J by 5 bases, leaving 6 bases between them. CDR1 is LGHNA and CDR2 is YNFKEQ in the germline V gene. The CDR3 covers 13 residues. This chain's CDR3 is CASSQGINNEQFF. CDR3 bases: TGTGCCAGCAGCCAAGGGATCAACAATGAGCAGTTCTTC.

This chain uses TRBV9 with TRBJ2-5; 9 bases are a match to TRBD2. CDR1 and CDR2 from the germline V gene are SGDLS and YYNGEE. V lost 0 bases and J lost 5; bases outside the gene matches: 5. This CDR3 spans 15 amino acids. The CDR3 region has the DNA TGTGCCAGCAGCGTAGGAGTAGCGGGAGTCGAGACCCAGTACTTC. It yields the protein CASSVGVAGVETQYF.

This clone was recorded a few times. The chain links TRBV19 to TRBJ1-1, with D tentatively TRBD1 (5 bases). Trimming pared 3 bases from V and 1 base from J, leaving 12 bases between. This CDR3 spans 15 amino acids. CDR1 LNHDA and CDR2 SQIVND come from the germline V gene (reference sequence). The CDR3 protein is CASSISGLRNTEAFF. The CDR3 DNA reads as TGTGCCAGTAGTATCTCGGGGCTGAGGAACACTGAAGCTTTCTTT.

This clone turned up a few times. Other DNA sequences from this sample encode an identical CDR3 as well. This chain joins TRBV5-1 and TRBJ2-5, with TRBD1 matching over 9 bases. After removal of 2 bases from V and 5 bases from J, the junction contained 1 base not matched to a gene. The V gene's germline CDR1 is SGHRS and CDR2 YFSETQ. This CDR3 contains 13 residues. CDR3 in DNA: TGCGCCAGCAGCTTTGGACAGGGGGAGACCCAGTACTTC. Its translation: CASSFGQGETQYF.

This clone appeared a few times. The gene calls are TRBV5-6 and TRBJ1-2, with a tentative D call TRBD1 (6 bases). Germline CDR1 and CDR2: SGHDT and YYEEEE. The CDR3 has 15 residues. The V gene lost 4 bases and the J gene lost 3 bases, with 16 bases spanning the gap. CDR3 in DNA: TGTGCCAGCAGCCGCGGACAGACCTTTGACTATGGCTACACCTTC. It translates to CASSRGQTFDYGYTF. Using reference TRBV5-6 and TRBJ1-2 for the parts outside the CDR3, the full variable domain is DAGVTQSPTHLIKTRGQQVTLRCSPKSGHDTVSWYQQALGQGPQFIFQYYEEEERQRGNFPDRFSGHQFPNYSSELNVNALLLGDSALYLCASSRGQTFDYGYTFGSGTRLTVV.

This clone appeared a few times. The rearrangement uses TRBV1 and TRBJ1-2; the table names TRBD1, a call not compared with the DNA. TRBV1 is a pseudogene segment. This CDR3 has 15 amino acids. Here the CDR3 DNA reads TGCACCAGCAGCCAAGATCGTACACAGAACTATGGCTACACCTTC. Amino acid sequence: CTSSQDRTQNYGYTF.

The chain's CDR3 is CASSQEPLDSNEQFF. In DNA, the CDR3 is TGCGCCAGCAGCCAAGAACCACTAGACAGCAATGAGCAGTTCTTC. V usage is TRBV4-1 and J usage is TRBJ2-1; D tentatively reads TRBD1 or TRBD2 (5 bases each). The CDR3 extends over 15 amino acids. Germline CDR1 and CDR2: MGHRA and YSYEKL. The V gene lost 0 bases and the J gene lost 6 bases, with 12 bases spanning the gap.

A few counts support this clone. This chain links TRBV5-1 with TRBJ2-7; no definite D call. V gave up 4 bases and J gave up 2 bases, with 13 bases separating them. The germline V gene encodes CDR1 SGHRS and CDR2 YFSETQ. The CDR3 has 14 amino acids. The CDR3 nucleotides read TGCGCCAGCAGCCAACCACCCCAGGCCTACGAGCAGTACTTC. Translation gives CASSQPPQAYEQYF.

This clone has only a few counts. In DNA, the CDR3 is TGCGCCAGCAGCTTCGGGCCGGACCAAGAGACCCAGTACTTC. Translating gives CASSFGPDQETQYF. The gene calls are TRBV5-1 and TRBJ2-5; D remains unclear. V gave up 2 bases and J gave up 0 bases, with 8 bases separating them. The CDR3 is 14 amino acids. The germline CDR1 and CDR2 sequences are SGHRS and YFSETQ.

A few counts support this clone. The chain employs TRBV7-2 and TRBJ2-7; 7 bases fit TRBD1. This CDR3 region has 17 residues. The germline gives CDR1 SGHTA, CDR2 FQGNSA. V dropped 4 bases and J dropped 0; count of bases not matched to a gene: 12. CDR3 in DNA: TGTGCCAGCAGCTCGACAGGGAGCTTTGGCGGCTCCTACGAGCAGTACTTC. This codes for CASSSTGSFGGSYEQYF.

The chain joins TRBV5-1 to TRBJ2-5, with D possibly called TRBD1 or TRBD2 (5 bases each). Per the germline V gene, CDR1 is SGHRS and CDR2 is YFSETQ. The CDR3 consists of 14 residues. Trimming stripped 2 bases from V and 1 base from J, with 9 bases between. The CDR3 nucleotides are TGCGCCAGCAGCTTAGCGAGGGGCCAAGAGACCCAGTACTTC. Protein: CASSLARGQETQYF.

The table lists this clone with many counts. Other DNA sequences in the same sample also yield this CDR3. The genes are TRBV18 and TRBJ2-1; the D gene is possibly TRBD2 (5 bases). Germline-derived CDR1 and CDR2 are KGHSH and LQKENI. Trimming cost V 3 bases and J 5 bases, with 8 bases left between them. The CDR3 covers 13 residues. The CDR3 spells CASSPGVHNEQFF. CDR3 DNA sequence: TGTGCCAGCTCACCGGGAGTCCACAATGAGCAGTTCTTC.